The 32 T cell receptor beta chains below all came from one sample that was sequenced in a study of tumour-infiltrating T cells in Burkitt lymphoma. This table comes from immunoSEQ multiplex PCR, and its TCRdb copy is limited to in-frame clones, with some not included. The table has some 610 clones, under 14% seen once. The material sequenced was tumor tissue. The source is a human donor with diffuse large B-cell lymphoma. Some clones in this sample may be carry-over from other donors' samples.

This clone has more than one count but fewer than ten. This sequence joins TRBV7-9 and TRBJ2-2; either TRBD1 or TRBD2 may fit D (5 bases each). Germline V gene sequence: CDR1 SEHNR, CDR2 FQNEAQ (reference sequence). V lost 1 base, J lost 4 bases, and 10 bases lay in between. The CDR3 has 15 residues. The DNA of the CDR3 is TGTGCCAGCAGCTTAGGCAGGGCGGGCACCGGGGAGCTGTTTTTT. Amino acids: CASSLGRAGTGELFF.

In its sample, this clone was seen a few times. The rearrangement links TRBV5-1 to TRBJ2-3, with 8 bases fitting TRBD2. Germline lookup yields CDR1 SGHRS and CDR2 YFSETQ. V trimming: 0 bases; J trimming: 3 bases; junction bases outside the gene matches: 6. This CDR3 contains 16 residues. The CDR3 loop is CASSLGVSGGTDTQYF. DNA for the CDR3: TGCGCCAGCAGCTTGGGGGTAAGCGGGGGAACAGATACGCAGTATTTT.

This clone was seen more than once but under ten times. Other nucleotide sequences from this sample produce the same CDR3. The V gene is TRBV7-6, the J gene TRBJ2-7; D unresolved. Germline-derived CDR1 and CDR2 are SGHVS and FNYEAQ. Trimming removed 3 bases from V and 3 bases from J, with 9 bases in between. The CDR3 consists of 13 residues. CDR3: CASSLGPNYEQYV. The CDR3 region has the DNA TGTGCCAGCAGCTTGGGCCCTAACTACGAGCAGTACGTC.

The chain is built from TRBV27 and TRBJ2-7; D is undetermined. Between the trimmed V and J ends, which lost 2 bases and 2 bases, there was a span of 13 bases. Germline lookup yields CDR1 MNHEY and CDR2 SMNVEV (reference sequence). This CDR3 has 15 amino acids. CDR3 sequence (DNA): TGTGCCAGCAGTTTAACCCCGGCGCCGACCTACGAGCAGTACTTC. Its protein is CASSLTPAPTYEQYF.

This clone was detected only a few times. CDR3 nucleotides: TGCGCCAGCAGCCAGGGGAGACTGGGAACTTTTACAGATACGCAGTATTTT. It encodes CASSQGRLGTFTDTQYF. J is TRBJ2-3 and V is TRBV4-1; D possibly corresponds to TRBD2 (5 bases). This CDR3 is built from 17 residues. Trimming pared 3 bases from V and 3 bases from J, leaving 19 bases between. Germline CDR1 is MGHRA and CDR2 is YSYEKL.

In this sample, this clone turned up a few times. The V gene is TRBV13, the J gene TRBJ2-7, with D perhaps assigned TRBD1 or TRBD2 (5 bases each). Trimming removed 4 bases from V and 0 bases from J, with 7 bases in between. This CDR3 comprises 13 residues. Germline loops: CDR1 PRHDT, CDR2 FYEKMQ (reference sequence). CDR3 residues: CASSSGPSYEQYV. The CDR3 DNA reads as TGTGCCAGCAGCTCGGGGCCCTCCTACGAGCAGTACGTC.

The CDR3 coding sequence is TGCAGCGTGCCCGAATACAAGACGGGCGTACAAAACAATGAGCAGTTCTTC. It encodes CSVPEYKTGVQNNEQFF. This chain links TRBV29-1 with TRBJ2-1; D gene uncertain. Looked up from germline, CDR1 is SQVTM and CDR2 is ANQGSEA. The CDR3 extends over 17 amino acids. V lost 6 bases to trimming and J lost 5 bases, with 26 bases between them.

This clone came up a few times. CDR3 DNA: TGTGCCAGCAGCGCCACGACAGACCCGTCCTACTCACCCCTCCACTTT. Protein product: CASSATTDPSYSPLHF. The V and J genes are TRBV9 and TRBJ1-6; D may be TRBD1 (5 bases). In germline, CDR1 is SGDLS, CDR2 YYNGEE. The length of the CDR3 is 16 residues. V dropped 3 bases and J dropped 10 bases, with 20 bases sitting between them.

The genes are TRBV2 and TRBJ1-5, with D unclear. This CDR3 contains 13 residues. Germline-derived CDR1 and CDR2 are SNHLY and FYNNEI. Trimming took off 5 bases at V and 0 bases at J, with 5 bases between the two ends. In DNA, the CDR3 is TGTGCCAGCAGTAAGTATAGCAATCAGCCCCAGCATTTT. Translation gives CASSKYSNQPQHF.

The chain links TRBV4-2 to TRBJ1-1; D possibly corresponds to TRBD1 (6 bases). V was trimmed by 1 base and J by 8 bases, leaving 11 bases between them. The length of the CDR3 is 13 residues. In germline, CDR1 is LGHNA, CDR2 YNFKEQ. The CDR3 loop is CASSQAVGGEAFF. CDR3 DNA sequence: TGTGCCAGCAGCCAAGCGGTTGGGGGCGAAGCTTTCTTT.

This clone was observed a few times. The chain carries TRBV6-5 and TRBJ2-7, with D hard to call. This CDR3 region has 13 residues. V was shortened by 0 bases and J by 6 bases, with 9 bases between the two germline ends. The germline V gene encodes CDR1 MNHEY and CDR2 SVGAGI. The CDR3 nucleotides read TGTGCCAGCAGTTACTCCCGGACCACCGAGCAGTACGTC. It yields the protein CASSYSRTTEQYV.

V and J are TRBV4-1 and TRBJ2-3, with 8 positions matching TRBD2. J lost 1 base, V lost 1 base, and 7 bases had no gene match. The CDR3 has 17 amino acids. Germline V gives CDR1 MGHRA, CDR2 YSYEKL. The CDR3 reads CASSQGGAGGGTDTQYF. The CDR3 DNA is TGCGCCAGCAGCCAAGGAGGGGCGGGGGGAGGCACAGATACGCAGTATTTT.

The chain carries TRBV27 and TRBJ2-3, with D hard to call. Germline CDR1 and CDR2: MNHEY and SMNVEV (reference sequence). Trimming took off 5 bases at V and 3 bases at J, with 18 bases between the two ends. The CDR3 loop spans 16 amino acids. The CDR3 region has the DNA TGTGCCAGCAGTGGGCGACGGGCTCTTTTGACAGATACGCAGTATTTT. This translates into CASSGRRALLTDTQYF.

V usage is TRBV27 and J usage is TRBJ1-2; TRBD1 might be the D (5 bases). CDR1 MNHEY and CDR2 SMNVEV come from the germline V gene (reference sequence). This CDR3 spans 14 amino acids. Trimming cost V 3 bases and J 8 bases, with 16 bases left between them. The CDR3 DNA is TGTGCCAGCAGTTTCCTCCCCTCAGGGCTCGGCTACACCTTC. Translation: CASSFLPSGLGYTF.

This chain uses TRBV25-1 with TRBJ2-1; TRBD2 matches 10 bases. The junction had 8 bases not matched to a gene; V was cut back by 2 bases and J by 7 bases. CDR1 MGHDK and CDR2 SYGVNS come from the germline V gene. The CDR3 extends over 16 amino acids. The CDR3 protein is CASSELLAGARNEQFF. The CDR3 DNA is TGTGCCAGCAGTGAACTCCTAGCGGGAGCCCGAAATGAGCAGTTCTTC.

This clone has just a few counts. The chain joins TRBV30 to TRBJ1-5; D not certain. V dropped 0 bases and J dropped 2 bases, with 8 bases sitting between them. The CDR3 consists of 14 residues. Germline CDR1 and CDR2: GTSNPN and SVGIG (reference sequence). The CDR3 sequence is CAWSVGLGNQPQHF. The CDR3 coding sequence is TGTGCCTGGAGTGTTGGTCTGGGCAATCAGCCCCAGCATTTT.

V is TRBV11-2 and J is TRBJ2-7; perhaps TRBD1 as D (6 bases). The CDR3 spans 12 residues. Germline V CDR1 and CDR2: SGHAT, FQNNGV. Trimming pared 5 bases from V and 6 bases from J, leaving 11 bases between. CDR3: CASSPGTSEQYV. The CDR3 bases are TGTGCCAGCAGCCCCGGGACATCCGAGCAGTACGTC.

The V and J genes are TRBV27 and TRBJ1-2; a possible D gene is TRBD1 (5 bases). The germline V gene encodes CDR1 MNHEY and CDR2 SMNVEV (reference sequence). The length of the CDR3 is 16 residues. V gave up 6 bases and J gave up 1 base, with 18 bases separating them. The CDR3 bases are TGTGCCAGCAGGCCAGAGGAGGGGAGATATAACTATGGCTACACCTTC. Its translation is CASRPEEGRYNYGYTF.

This clone was counted a few times. Distinct nucleotide sequences in the sample also encode this CDR3. The rearrangement joins TRBV7-2 to TRBJ1-1; tentatively, D is TRBD1 (6 bases). CDR1 SGHTA and CDR2 FQGNSA come from the germline V gene. V lost 4 bases to trimming and J lost 2 bases, with 20 bases between them. This CDR3 has 17 amino acids. Written as DNA, the CDR3 is TGTGCCAGCAGCTGGAGGGCGGGGGGCGTAGGAAACACTGAAGCTTTCTTT. This gives the protein CASSWRAGGVGNTEAFF.

This chain connects TRBV28 to TRBJ2-1; D perhaps matches TRBD2 (5 bases). Germline lookup yields CDR1 MDHEN and CDR2 SYDVKM. The CDR3 consists of 17 residues. The ends were cut back, 1 base at V and 0 bases at J, with 13 bases in the middle. CDR3 in amino acids: CASSLSVGESSYNEQFF. The CDR3 DNA reads TGTGCCAGCAGTTTATCCGTGGGAGAGAGCTCCTACAATGAGCAGTTCTTC.

This clone has more than one count but fewer than ten. This rearrangement joins TRBV6-1 to TRBJ2-7; D possibly uses TRBD1 or TRBD2 (5 bases each). Trimming took 0 bases from V and 4 from J, leaving 13 bases between them. The germline CDR1 and CDR2 sequences are MNHNS and SASEGT. This CDR3 comprises 15 residues. CDR3 in DNA: TGTGCCAGCAGTGAAGCTGGGGACGGAATTTACGAGCAGTACTTC. Its translation: CASSEAGDGIYEQYF.

This clone was recorded a few times. J is TRBJ2-2 and V is TRBV13; 11 nucleotides agree with TRBD2. The CDR3 length is 16 residues. The junction had 1 base not matched to a gene; V was cut back by 4 bases and J by 0 bases. CDR1 and CDR2 from the germline V gene are PRHDT and FYEKMQ (reference sequence). As DNA, the CDR3 is TGTGCCAGCAGCTCACTAGCGGGGGCGAACACCGGGGAGCTGTTTTTT. It codes for CASSSLAGANTGELFF. Filled out from reference TRBV13 and TRBJ2-2, the complete variable domain reads AAGVIQSPRHLIKEKRETATLKCYPIPRHDTVYWYQQGPGQDPQFLISFYEKMQSDKGSIPDRFSAQQFSDYHSELNMSSLELGDSALYFCASSSLAGANTGELFFGEGSRLTVL.

The rearrangement links TRBV7-2 to TRBJ1-1; D not certain. CDR1 SGHTA and CDR2 FQGNSA come from the germline V gene. V gave up 1 base and J gave up 1 base, with 4 bases separating them. CDR3 size: 13 residues. CDR3 coding DNA: TGTGCCAGCAGCTTAGATCCGAACACTGAAGCTTTCTTT. Translated, it gives CASSLDPNTEAFF.

In its sample, this clone is large (0.1 to 1%). V and J are TRBV7-9 and TRBJ1-5; D not certain. Germline-derived CDR1 and CDR2 are SEHNR and FQNEAQ (reference sequence). Deletions cut 1 base from V and 2 bases from J, with 9 bases between. The CDR3 length is 15 residues. CDR3 DNA: TGTGCCAGCAGCTTAGGGTGGGGAGGCAATCAGCCCCAGCATTTT. This encodes CASSLGWGGNQPQHF.

On this clone: At one of its ends the junction is not consistent with the germline gene, which may arise from a read error. The gene calls are TRBV9 and TRBJ2-2, with D possibly TRBD2 on 6 matching bases. The CDR3 spans 17 residues. Germline assignment: CDR1 SGDLS and CDR2 YYNGEE. The CDR3 is CASSVRRDSANIGELFF. CDR3 bases: TGTGCCAGCAGCGTACGCCGGGACTCCGCGAACATCGGGGAGCTGTTTTTT.

The chain employs TRBV28 and TRBJ2-5, with D perhaps matching TRBD2 (6 bases). The CDR3 runs 12 residues. Germline-derived CDR1 and CDR2 are MDHEN and SYDVKM. Trimming pared 6 bases from V and 5 bases from J, leaving 10 bases between. CDR3 in amino acids: CASSRGWETQYF. CDR3 coding DNA: TGTGCCAGCAGCCGGGGGTGGGAGACCCAGTACTTC.

This clone was counted only a few times. J is TRBJ2-1 and V is TRBV27; TRBD2 might be the D (7 bases). The germline CDR1 and CDR2 sequences are MNHEY and SMNVEV (reference sequence). The CDR3 totals 14 residues. The V end was cut by 0 bases, the J end by 9 bases, with 12 bases between. CDR3 nucleotide sequence: TGTGCCAGCAGTTTATCGAGGGGGGGCCCTGAGCAGTTCTTC. Its translation is CASSLSRGGPEQFF.

V usage is TRBV9 and J usage is TRBJ1-1; D remains ambiguous. Trimming cost V 6 bases and J 6 bases, with 12 bases left between them. Germline lookup yields CDR1 SGDLS and CDR2 YYNGEE. This CDR3 has 12 residues. The DNA for the CDR3 is TGTGCCAGCAAAGCCCATGGCGCTGAAGCTTTCTTT. It encodes CASKAHGAEAFF.

This clone was seen more than once but under ten times. V usage is TRBV4-2 and J usage is TRBJ2-3; D possibly uses TRBD1 or TRBD2 (5 bases each). There are 15 residues in the CDR3. CDR1 is LGHNA, CDR2 YNFKEQ, per germline. Trimming stripped 4 bases from V and 1 base from J, with 12 bases between. CDR3 coding DNA: TGTGCCAGCAGCCCGGACTCGGGGCGCACAGATACGCAGTATTTT. It codes for CASSPDSGRTDTQYF.

This clone was found a few times. The chain carries TRBV29-1 and TRBJ2-5; 7 bases match TRBD2. The CDR3 is 14 residues long. The germline gives CDR1 SQVTM, CDR2 ANQGSEA. With 4 bases clipped from V and 5 bases from J, the junction kept 10 bases outside the gene matches. CDR3 loop: CSVGASWGGETQYF. The CDR3 DNA reads TGCAGCGTTGGGGCCTCTTGGGGGGGGGAGACCCAGTACTTC.

This clone has a handful of counts. This chain joins TRBV7-9 and TRBJ2-7; TRBD1 matches 8 bases. The CDR3 is 15 amino acids. Germline CDR1 is SEHNR and CDR2 is FQNEAQ (reference sequence). The ends lost 5 bases at V and 1 base at J; junction bases unmatched: 7. Here the CDR3 reads CASSPGQGRSYEQYF. CDR3 in DNA: TGTGCCAGCAGCCCTGGACAGGGACGGTCCTACGAGCAGTACTTC.

This clone was found a few times. Other DNA variants within this sample encode the same CDR3. The chain combines TRBV4-1 with TRBJ2-1, with 13 nucleotides matching TRBD2. From germline, CDR1 is MGHRA and CDR2 YSYEKL. J gave up 3 bases and V 0 bases, and 5 bases lay outside the gene matches. The CDR3 totals 18 residues. The CDR3 protein is CASSQDPLAGGVYNEQFF. CDR3 coding DNA: TGCGCCAGCAGCCAAGATCCACTAGCGGGAGGGGTCTACAATGAGCAGTTCTTC.